Below, 26 T cell receptor beta chains from the same sample are listed, as sequenced in a study of blood T cell repertoires in COVID-19. The table came from immunoSEQ multiplex PCR; TCRdb's copy has only in-frame clones and leaves some out. The table shows about 320,000 clones, with almost 85% occurring only once. Sequences were obtained from peripheral blood. These receptors came from a human donor in a cohort sampled during active COVID-19.

The chain combines TRBV10-2 with TRBJ1-6, with TRBD1 matching over 9 bases. Germline CDR1 and CDR2: WSHSY and SAAADI. The V and J ends lost 0 bases and 9 bases, in that order; junction bases with no gene match: 6. This CDR3 has 16 residues. CDR3: CASSESTLQGASPLHF. CDR3 DNA: TGCGCCAGCAGTGAGTCGACGTTACAGGGGGCTTCACCCCTCCACTTT.

The chain has TRBV7-2 and TRBJ2-3; TRBD2 matches 11 bases. This CDR3 is built from 18 residues. Trimming took 3 bases from V and 0 from J; bases not matched to a gene: 8. Germline-derived CDR1 and CDR2 are SGHTA and FQGNSA. In DNA form, the CDR3 reads TGTGCCAGCAGCTTGGCCAGACTAGCGGGGATGAGCACAGATACGCAGTATTTT. It codes for CASSLARLAGMSTDTQYF.

The rearrangement links TRBV21-1 to TRBJ2-7; the D segment call TRBD1 is taken from the table without a DNA check. TRBV21-1 is shown as a pseudogene. The CDR3 loop spans 13 amino acids. CDR3 sequence reads: CASSKSRTYEQYF. CDR3 in DNA: TGTGCCAGCAGCAAAAGCAGGACCTACGAGCAGTACTTC.

V and J are TRBV5-1 and TRBJ1-2; tentatively, D is TRBD1 (5 bases). V lost 4 bases, J lost 8 bases, and 18 bases lay in between. The CDR3 is made up of 14 amino acids. Germline-derived CDR1 and CDR2 are SGHRS and YFSETQ. CDR3 loop: CASSPGGGSGGYTF. The CDR3 nucleotides read TGCGCCAGCAGCCCGGGCGGGGGAAGTGGAGGCTACACCTTC. Full variable domain (rest looked up from reference TRBV5-1 and TRBJ1-2): KAGVTQTPRYLIKTRGQQVTLSCSPISGHRSVSWYQQTPGQGLQFLFEYFSETQRNKGNFPGRFSGRQFSNSRSEMNVSTLELGDSALYLCASSPGGGSGGYTFGSGTRLTVV.

The chain combines TRBV5-1 with TRBJ1-3; tentative D call: TRBD1 (6 bases). This CDR3 contains 16 residues. In germline, CDR1 is SGHRS, CDR2 YFSETQ. V was trimmed by 2 bases and J by 0 bases, leaving 12 bases between them. The CDR3 is CASSFLTTGSGNTIYF. Here the CDR3 DNA reads TGCGCCAGCAGCTTTCTCACGACAGGCTCTGGAAACACCATATATTTT. The full variable domain, rest sourced from reference TRBV5-1 and TRBJ1-3, is KAGVTQTPRYLIKTRGQQVTLSCSPISGHRSVSWYQQTPGQGLQFLFEYFSETQRNKGNFPGRFSGRQFSNSRSEMNVSTLELGDSALYLCASSFLTTGSGNTIYFGEGSWLTVV.

The chain carries TRBV7-9 and TRBJ1-6; 7 bases fit TRBD1. The CDR3 has 16 amino acids. CDR1 and CDR2 (germline): SEHNR, FQNEAQ (reference sequence). J was trimmed by 6 bases and V by 1 base; bases with no gene match: 6. The CDR3 loop reads CASSLETGRGNSPLHF. CDR3 DNA: TGTGCCAGCAGCTTAGAGACAGGGCGCGGTAATTCACCCCTCCACTTT.

V gene TRBV5-1 combines with J gene TRBJ2-7; 11 bases fit TRBD2. The CDR3 runs 16 residues. CDR1 and CDR2 (germline): SGHRS, YFSETQ. V lost 1 base, J lost 2 bases, and 5 bases stayed unmatched. The CDR3 DNA reads TGCGCCAGCAGCTTGACCCTAGCGGGGGGCGCCTACGAGCAGTACTTC. Translated: CASSLTLAGGAYEQYF.

This chain links TRBV6-5 with TRBJ2-7; 7 bases are a match to TRBD1. The V and J ends lost 7 bases and 2 bases, in that order; junction bases with no gene match: 11. The CDR3 extends over 15 amino acids. Germline CDR1 MNHEY, CDR2 SVGAGI. The CDR3 DNA is TGTGCCAGCACCCCTGGAAGGGGGCCGACCTACGAGCAGTACTTC. The encoded protein is CASTPGRGPTYEQYF.

The chain joins TRBV7-3 to TRBJ2-1, with 8 bases aligning to TRBD1. This CDR3 is 15 amino acids long. Trimming cost V 4 bases and J 4 bases; bases outside gene matches: 6. Germline CDR1 is SGHTA and CDR2 is FQGTGA. CDR3 DNA: TGTGCCAGCAGCTCCTCCGGGACAGGATACAATGAGCAGTTCTTC. Translated: CASSSSGTGYNEQFF.

The rearrangement links TRBV7-3 to TRBJ2-5; 7 bases match TRBD2. Per the germline V gene, CDR1 is SGHTA and CDR2 is FQGTGA. V lost 1 base and J lost 4; bases outside the gene matches: 3. This CDR3 spans 14 amino acids. In DNA form, the CDR3 reads TGTGCCAGCAGCTTAATGGGGGAGGGAGAGACCCAGTACTTC. Its translation: CASSLMGEGETQYF.

The chain joins TRBV6-5 to TRBJ2-1, with 8 bases lining up with TRBD2. CDR3 size: 14 residues. With V trimmed by 6 bases and J by 4 bases, 5 bases remained unmatched. The V gene's germline CDR1 is MNHEY and CDR2 SVGAGI. The CDR3 DNA sequence: TGTGCCAGCAGACCGGGACTAGGATACAATGAGCAGTTCTTC. It translates to CASRPGLGYNEQFF.

This chain uses TRBV14 with TRBJ2-6; 9 bases are a match to TRBD2. J lost 0 bases, V lost 5 bases, and 8 bases had no gene match. This CDR3 contains 18 residues. Germline values: CDR1 SGHDN, CDR2 FVKESK. CDR3 nucleotides: TGTGCCAGCAGCGCTAAGCGGGGGGCTTACTCTGGGGCCAACGTCCTGACTTTC. This encodes CASSAKRGAYSGANVLTF.

This chain uses TRBV5-6 with TRBJ2-3, with 11 bases identical to TRBD2. The CDR3 sequence is 17 residues long. The J segment lost 4 bases and the V segment lost 0 bases, leaving 7 bases of the junction unmatched. Germline V gives CDR1 SGHDT, CDR2 YYEEEE. In DNA form, the CDR3 reads TGTGCCAGCAGCTTGGGGCTTCTAGCGGGGGGCTCAGATACGCAGTATTTT. Its translation: CASSLGLLAGGSDTQYF.

The chain employs TRBV2 and TRBJ1-2; D possibly corresponds to TRBD1 (6 bases). Germline-derived CDR1 and CDR2 are SNHLY and FYNNEI. Trimming pared 8 bases from V and 6 bases from J, leaving 22 bases between. CDR3 size: 15 residues. The CDR3 here is CASDLGGADGNGYTF. CDR3 nucleotides: TGTGCCAGCGACCTTGGGGGCGCGGATGGAAATGGCTACACCTTC. Full variable domain (rest looked up from reference TRBV2 and TRBJ1-2): EPEVTQTPSHQVTQMGQEVILRCVPISNHLYFYWYRQILGQKVEFLVSFYNNEISEKSEIFDDQFSVERPDGSNFTLKIRSTKLEDSAMYFCASDLGGADGNGYTFGSGTRLTVV.

This chain joins TRBV7-8 and TRBJ2-1, with TRBD1 identical over 9 bases. Germline V gene lookup returns CDR1 SGHVS and CDR2 FQNEAQ. The J segment lost 7 bases and the V segment lost 1 base, leaving 14 bases of the junction unmatched. The CDR3 length is 18 residues. CDR3 residues: CASSLVRTGTGKTNEQFF. The CDR3 region has the DNA TGTGCCAGCAGCTTAGTTCGGACGGGGACAGGGAAAACAAATGAGCAGTTCTTC. Combining the CDR3 with reference TRBV7-8 and TRBJ2-1 gives the whole variable domain GAGVSQSPRYKVAKRGQDVALRCDPISGHVSLFWYQQALGQGPEFLTYFQNEAQLDKSGLPSDRFFAERPEGSVSTLKIQRTQQEDSAVYLCASSLVRTGTGKTNEQFFGPGTRLTVL.

The chain carries TRBV24-1 and TRBJ1-1; D ambiguous. The CDR3 covers 15 residues. V lost 3 bases and J 1 base, leaving 11 bases between the germline ends. CDR1 KGHDR and CDR2 SFDVKD come from the germline V gene. CDR3: CATSDPRSGNTEAFF. CDR3 nucleotide sequence: TGTGCCACCAGTGATCCTAGGTCGGGGAACACTGAAGCTTTCTTT.

This clone showed up just once. The gene calls are TRBV6-5 and TRBJ1-1, with 7 bases identical to TRBD1. J gave up 8 bases and V 6 bases, and 6 bases lay outside the gene matches. Germline lookup yields CDR1 MNHEY and CDR2 SVGAGI. CDR3 length equals 12 residues. The DNA of the CDR3 is TGTGCCAGCAGAGGGACAGCCACAGAAGCTTTCTTT. It codes for CASRGTATEAFF.

This clone was seen just once. V gene TRBV27 combines with J gene TRBJ1-4; no definite D call. The germline V gene encodes CDR1 MNHEY and CDR2 SMNVEV (reference sequence). This CDR3 is 13 amino acids long. Trimming pared 3 bases from V and 3 bases from J, leaving 5 bases between. CDR3 sequence reads: CASSLLSNEKLFF. Here the CDR3 DNA reads TGTGCCAGCAGTTTGTTATCTAATGAAAAACTGTTTTTT.

This chain links TRBV5-8 with TRBJ2-3; 7 bases agree with TRBD1. The germline gives CDR1 SGHTS, CDR2 YDEGEE. CDR3 length equals 16 residues. Trimming took 4 bases from V and 0 from J; bases not matched to a gene: 8. Here the CDR3 reads CASSRQGIPSTDTQYF. The CDR3 DNA reads TGTGCCAGCAGCCGACAGGGTATTCCTAGCACAGATACGCAGTATTTT.

The J gene is TRBJ2-3, the V gene TRBV5-1; perhaps TRBD1 as D (7 bases). Deletions cut 6 bases from V and 5 bases from J, with 19 bases between. Per the germline V gene, CDR1 is SGHRS and CDR2 is YFSETQ. This CDR3 has 15 residues. The CDR3 here is CASTEGAGHGDTQYF. CDR3 nucleotide sequence: TGCGCCAGCACGGAGGGGGCGGGCCATGGAGATACGCAGTATTTT.

This chain joins TRBV6-4 and TRBJ1-2; 8 positions agree with TRBD1. Germline CDR1 MRHNA, CDR2 SNTAGT. This CDR3 has 14 amino acids. The V gene end was trimmed by 9 bases and the J gene end by 0 bases; junction bases not matched to a gene: 6. As DNA, the CDR3 is TGTGCCAGAGGGACAGGCAAGCCTAACTATGGCTACACCTTC. It is translated as CARGTGKPNYGYTF.

This sequence joins TRBV18 and TRBJ1-1; 12 nucleotides match TRBD1. The germline V gene has CDR1 KGHSH and CDR2 LQKENI. Trimming at V came to 4 bases and at J to 1 base, leaving 4 bases not matched to a gene. CDR3 length: 16 amino acids. CDR3 nucleotides: TGTGCCAGCTCACGGGGACAGGGGGCTGGGAACACTGAAGCTTTCTTT. Protein sequence: CASSRGQGAGNTEAFF.

The J gene is TRBJ1-5, the V gene TRBV12-3 or TRBV12-4; TRBD1 might be the D (5 bases). CDR3 length: 13 residues. The V and J ends lost 3 bases and 5 bases respectively, with 8 bases between them. CDR3 in amino acids: CASSFSGYQPQHF. CDR3 in DNA: TGTGCCAGCAGTTTTTCAGGGTATCAGCCCCAGCATTTT.

The chain uses TRBV6-1 and TRBJ2-3; D call uncertain. Trimming stripped 4 bases from V and 1 base from J, with 15 bases between. Germline CDR1 MNHNS, CDR2 SASEGT. The CDR3 loop spans 16 amino acids. CDR3 amino acids: CASSGLVSIGTDTQYF. Written as DNA, the CDR3 is TGTGCCAGCAGTGGCCTGGTTTCTATTGGCACAGATACGCAGTATTTT.

This chain joins TRBV4-1 and TRBJ2-7; 11 nucleotides match TRBD1. V was clipped by 4 bases and J by 1 base; unmatched bases: 6. Germline loops: CDR1 MGHRA, CDR2 YSYEKL. The CDR3 totals 16 residues. The CDR3 nucleotides read TGCGCCAGCAGCCGCCCCGGGACAGGGGGATCCTACGAGCAGTACTTC. It is translated as CASSRPGTGGSYEQYF.

CDR3 in DNA: TGTGCCAGCAGCCAAGAGCCTAGCGGGGGCCGGGATGAGCAGTTCTTC. It translates to CASSQEPSGGRDEQFF. V usage is TRBV3-1 (or the pseudogene TRBV3-2) and J usage is TRBJ2-1; 10 bases agree with TRBD2. This CDR3 has 16 residues. The junction had 7 bases not matched to a gene; V was cut back by 0 bases and J by 8 bases. Germline CDR1 and CDR2: LGHDT and YNNKEL (reference sequence).